This T cell receptor (beta chain) was recovered during a study of shared clonotypes between healthy human individuals. The CDR3 is 10 amino acids. Germline CDR1 is MNHEY and CDR2 is SVGAGI. The V end was cut by 8 bases, the J end by 7 bases, with 8 bases between. Naive CD4+ cells were CD45RA-selected; the remaining cells were memory. The table lists this clone with a few counts. The method was immunoSEQ multiplex PCR; TCRdb's version includes in-frame clones alone and lacks a portion of them. The table lists around 2.5 million clones, approximately 93% of them singletons. Material: naive CD4+ T cells from PBMCs. This sample's subset: CD45RA+ positively selected. The receptor was derived from a man younger than 30 in good health. Some clones in this sample may be carry-over from other donors' samples. V is TRBV6-5 and J is TRBJ1-1; D is undetermined. The CDR3 bases are TGTGCCAGCGGCCGGGGTGAAGCTTTCTTT. It encodes CASGRGEAFF.